This TCR beta chain was sequenced in a study of regulatory T cells in long-lasting Graves disease. General study findings and limits: Patients whose Graves' disease persisted exhibited lower TCR diversity than those newly diagnosed. It was possible that the small sample size reduced accuracy.

Remarks on this clonotype: Its matching antigen is unknown.

Germline V gene sequence: CDR1 SGHDN, CDR2 FVKESK. Deletions cut 3 bases from V and 11 bases from J, with 17 bases between. The CDR3 has 14 residues. Library construction for TCR beta used iRepertoire HTBI primers and Arm-PCR of CDR3 regions. TCRdb called the multiplex PCR reads again in MiXCR, with one record for every CDR3 protein. The sample includes about 560,000 distinct CDR3 sequences, roughly 15% of them seen just once. Time point given: newly diagnosed GD, antithyroid drugs for less than 3 months. The TCR library was prepared using RNA isolated from PBMCs. These data are also associated with another study on T cells in Graves' hyperthyroidism and ophthalmopathy. That work adds: Graves' hyperthyroidism was deemed stable given no ophthalmopathy progression within 18 months. The TCR CDR3 was amplified in a first-round RT-PCR using the HTBI primer set.

The V gene is TRBV14, the J gene TRBJ2-1, with D tentatively TRBD1 (5 bases). The source material was peripheral blood mononuclear cells (PBMCs), sampled at new diagnosis, from a patient treated with antithyroid drugs. This clonotype was sampled from a man between 18 and 29 years old with Graves disease. The CDR3 DNA follows: TGTGCCAGCAGCCAGAGGCAGGGCTTTGATCAGCAGTTCTTC. Its protein product is CASSQRQGFDQQFF.